Below are 18 T cell receptor beta chains sequenced from a single sample in a study of blood T cell repertoires in COVID-19. Sequencing was performed with immunoSEQ multiplex PCR; in TCRdb, only in-frame clones are kept and a portion is missing. Found here are tens of thousands of clones, 70% to 90% of them singletons; the top ten hold roughly 4%. Sequenced material: peripheral blood. These receptors all come from a human donor in a cohort sampled during active COVID-19.

The gene calls are TRBV20-1 and TRBJ2-3, with a weak D call TRBD2 (5 bases). The length of the CDR3 is 11 residues. Per germline, CDR1 DFQATT and CDR2 SNEGSKA (reference sequence). CDR3 DNA: TGCAGGCCACGGTCGGGGGATACGCAGTATTTT. Translated, it gives CRPRSGDTQYF.

The chain is built from TRBV10-3 and TRBJ1-5; TRBD1 might be the D (5 bases). Germline V gene lookup returns CDR1 ENHRY and CDR2 SYGVKD. V was cut by 0 bases and J by 6 bases, with 12 bases left in between. The CDR3 covers 15 residues. CDR3 nucleotide sequence: TGTGCCATCAGTGAGTCGGGCAGGGCCGGTCAGCCCCAGCATTTT. Protein sequence: CAISESGRAGQPQHF.

In DNA form, the CDR3 reads TGCGCCAGCAGCCAAGATCATCCCCAGGGCGGCACTGAAGCTTTCTTT. Amino acid sequence: CASSQDHPQGGTEAFF. The V and J genes are TRBV4-1 and TRBJ1-1; a possible D gene is TRBD1 (5 bases). This CDR3 spans 16 amino acids. The V gene lost 0 bases and the J gene lost 4 bases, with 15 bases spanning the gap. Germline V gene lookup returns CDR1 MGHRA and CDR2 YSYEKL.

The V and J genes are TRBV11-2 and TRBJ2-7; a weak D match, TRBD2 (5 bases). Looked up from germline, CDR1 is SGHAT and CDR2 is FQNNGV. Trimming removed 0 bases at V and 4 bases at J, with 7 bases between. The CDR3 spans 13 residues. CDR3 DNA: TGTGCCAGCAGCTTAGACGGGGAGTACGAGCAGTACTTC. Translation gives CASSLDGEYEQYF. The full variable domain, with the rest looked up from reference TRBV11-2 and TRBJ2-7, is EAGVAQSPRYKIIEKRQSVAFWCNPISGHATLYWYQQILGQGPKLLIQFQNNGVVDDSQLPKDRFSAERLKGVDSTLKIQPAKLEDSAVYLCASSLDGEYEQYFGPGTRLTVT.

This chain joins TRBV18 and TRBJ1-1; 8 nucleotides agree with TRBD1. The germline CDR1 and CDR2 sequences are KGHSH and LQKENI. J lost 4 bases, V lost 4 bases, and 11 bases had no gene match. The CDR3 loop spans 16 amino acids. In nucleotides, the CDR3 is TGTGCCAGCTCACTACAACGAGGACAGGGTAGCACTGAAGCTTTCTTT. It specifies CASSLQRGQGSTEAFF. The whole variable domain, filled in from reference TRBV18 and TRBJ1-1, reads NAGVMQNPRHLVRRRGQEARLRCSPMKGHSHVYWYRQLPEEGLKFMVYLQKENIIDESGMPKERFSAEFPKEGPSILRIQQVVRGDSAAYFCASSLQRGQGSTEAFFGQGTRLTVV.

V usage is TRBV5-1 and J usage is TRBJ1-1, with 9 bases fitting TRBD1. This CDR3 is 15 amino acids long. Germline V gene lookup returns CDR1 SGHRS and CDR2 YFSETQ. V shed 3 bases and J 6 bases; nucleotides not matched to a gene: 9. DNA for the CDR3: TGCGCCAGCAGCTACGGGACAGGGCTCGGTGCTGAAGCTTTCTTT. This encodes CASSYGTGLGAEAFF.

This clone was counted a few times. The chain joins TRBV5-1 to TRBJ2-7; maybe TRBD2 (7 bases). CDR3 length: 16 residues. Germline V gene sequence: CDR1 SGHRS, CDR2 YFSETQ. Deletions cut 3 bases from V and 4 bases from J, with 20 bases between. The CDR3 DNA reads TGCGCCAGCAGCTGGACGGGGGGCCGGGGGGATTACGAGCAGTACTTC. Translated, it gives CASSWTGGRGDYEQYF.

This chain connects TRBV24-1 to TRBJ2-7; a weak D match, TRBD1 (6 bases). The V and J ends lost 8 bases and 5 bases respectively, with 6 bases between them. This CDR3 region has 10 residues. CDR1 and CDR2 (germline): KGHDR, SFDVKD. The CDR3 nucleotides read TGTGCCACCACAGGGGACGAGCAGTACTTC. Its translation is CATTGDEQYF.

The chain carries TRBV7-2 and TRBJ1-2; TRBD1 matches 8 bases. The CDR3 is made up of 14 amino acids. The ends lost 3 bases at V and 8 bases at J; junction bases unmatched: 8. Germline V gene lookup returns CDR1 SGHTA and CDR2 FQGNSA. The CDR3 bases are TGTGCCAGCAGCTTGACCGGGACAGGAGAGGGCTACACCTTC. Translated: CASSLTGTGEGYTF.

J is TRBJ1-1 and V is TRBV19, with D possibly matching TRBD1 (6 bases). CDR1 and CDR2 (germline): LNHDA, SQIVND (reference sequence). This CDR3 spans 14 amino acids. The V end lost 5 bases, the J end lost 2 bases, and 12 bases lay between the germline ends. The CDR3 DNA reads as TGTGCCAGTAGTGGGGGACAAGCAAACACTGAAGCTTTCTTT. Translated, it gives CASSGGQANTEAFF.

The gene calls are TRBV3-1 (or the pseudogene TRBV3-2) and TRBJ1-2; D unresolved. Germline V gene lookup returns CDR1 LGHDT and CDR2 YNNKEL (reference sequence). The CDR3 extends over 13 amino acids. V was trimmed by 1 base and J by 3 bases, leaving 6 bases between them. CDR3 nucleotide sequence: TGTGCCAGCAGCCAAGTAAGAGACTATGGCTACACCTTC. Translated: CASSQVRDYGYTF.

The rearrangement links TRBV9 to TRBJ2-7; 13 bases agree with TRBD2. The length of the CDR3 is 16 residues. Germline V lookup: CDR1 SGDLS, CDR2 YYNGEE. V was clipped by 4 bases and J by 3 bases; unmatched bases: 7. The CDR3 is CASSISGTSGDYEQYF. CDR3 coding DNA: TGTGCCAGCAGCATCTCCGGGACTAGCGGGGACTACGAGCAGTACTTC. Full variable domain (outside the CDR3, taken from reference TRBV9 and TRBJ2-7): DSGVTQTPKHLITATGQRVTLRCSPRSGDLSVYWYQQSLDQGLQFLIQYYNGEERAKGNILERFSAQQFPDLHSELNLSSLELGDSALYFCASSISGTSGDYEQYFGPGTRLTVT.

The chain recombines TRBV7-2 with TRBJ2-7; TRBD1 is a possible D gene (5 bases). With 2 bases removed from V and 6 bases from J, the gap between germline ends came to 11 bases. CDR3 length: 13 residues. Germline CDR1 and CDR2: SGHTA and FQGNSA. CDR3 nucleotides: TGTGCCAGCAGCTTAACGAGACAGTCCGAGCAGTACTTC. This gives the protein CASSLTRQSEQYF.

The chain carries TRBV7-2 and TRBJ2-2; 8 bases align to TRBD2. The CDR3 contains 16 residues. V gave up 1 base and J gave up 2 bases; unmatched junction bases: 3. CDR1 SGHTA and CDR2 FQGNSA come from the germline V gene. CDR3 amino acids: CASSLVGTSNTGELFF. Written as DNA, the CDR3 is TGTGCCAGCAGCTTAGTGGGGACTAGTAACACCGGGGAGCTGTTTTTT.

The CDR3 protein is CSVEGQGGTDTQYF. CDR3 DNA sequence: TGCAGCGTTGAAGGTCAGGGTGGCACAGATACGCAGTATTTT. This chain connects TRBV29-1 to TRBJ2-3; D possibly corresponds to TRBD1 (5 bases). The V and J ends lost 1 base and 1 base respectively, with 9 bases between them. Germline lookup yields CDR1 SQVTM and CDR2 ANQGSEA. The CDR3 covers 14 residues.

V and J are TRBV14 and TRBJ2-2, with D tentatively TRBD2 (5 bases). The CDR3 contains 15 residues. V gave up 0 bases and J gave up 4 bases, with 9 bases separating them. CDR1 and CDR2 from the germline V gene are SGHDN and FVKESK. Here the CDR3 reads CASSQDIGLTGELFF. The CDR3 DNA sequence: TGTGCCAGCAGCCAAGATATCGGACTCACCGGGGAGCTGTTTTTT.

V usage is TRBV2 and J usage is TRBJ2-2; TRBD2 aligns across 13 bases. Trimming took 7 bases from V and 5 from J; bases not matched to a gene: 7. The CDR3 length is 16 residues. Germline V gene data show CDR1 as SNHLY and CDR2 as FYNNEI. CDR3 region: CASTPRTSGGTGELFF. The DNA of the CDR3 is TGTGCCAGCACCCCTCGGACTAGCGGGGGAACCGGGGAGCTGTTTTTT.

This chain connects TRBV5-1 to TRBJ2-1; D might be TRBD2 (6 bases). Between the trimmed V and J ends, which lost 3 bases and 1 base, there was a span of 14 bases. CDR3 length: 16 amino acids. Germline V CDR1 and CDR2: SGHRS, YFSETQ. The chain's CDR3 is CASSSSGTSSYNEQFF. The DNA of the CDR3 is TGCGCCAGCAGCTCCTCCGGGACTTCTTCCTACAATGAGCAGTTCTTC.